This T cell receptor (beta chain) appears in the sequencing data of a study of response to subunit inactivated influenza vaccine. One entry per CDR3 protein results from TCRdb running MiXCR on the RT-PCR reads. Of over 750,000 distinct CDR3 sequences detected, approximately 21% appear once; the ten largest clones hold roughly 10%. Trimming removed 4 bases at V and 0 bases at J, with 11 bases between. Germline V gene lookup returns CDR1 SQVTM and CDR2 ANQGSEA. This CDR3 contains 14 residues. Sequencing used PBMCs from blood, obtained roughly 5 days after vaccination. The V and J genes are TRBV29-1 and TRBJ2-3; D is uncertain. This receptor was taken from a man aged 50 to 59 who received an inactivated influenza vaccine. The CDR3 protein is CSVGGESSTDTQYF. CDR3 nucleotide sequence: TGCAGCGTTGGAGGTGAGAGCAGCACAGATACGCAGTATTTT.